One and the same sample provided the 11 T cell receptor beta chains below, sequenced in a study of pediatric ulcerative colitis (dated by TCRdb to the late 2010s). Library creation used the immunoSEQ multiplex PCR assay. TCRdb stores this immuneACCESS table with in-frame sequences only. Part of the clones is absent; in the studies checked, under half of the shortfall reflects unresolved V genes, and no reason is known for the rest. The sample has about 36,000 clones on record, around four fifths of them singletons. Clones ranked in the top ten supply roughly 24% of the sample. Sequences were obtained from blood. Source of these receptors: a girl between 5 and 17 years old with moderate ulcerative colitis.

Written as DNA, the CDR3 is TGTGCCAGCAGTAGCGACCGACAGAGGGGACTAGTTTCATGGGAGCAGTTCTTC. Residues: CASSSDRQRGLVSWEQFF. The chain combines TRBV28 with TRBJ2-1, with 8 bases matching TRBD2. Germline V gene lookup returns CDR1 MDHEN and CDR2 SYDVKM. There are 18 residues in the CDR3. The junction had 22 bases not matched to a gene; V was cut back by 5 bases and J by 10 bases.

This clone was found once. V and J are TRBV7-9 and TRBJ1-1, with D possibly being TRBD1 (6 bases). V was pared by 0 bases and J by 0 bases, with 11 bases between. This CDR3 region has 16 residues. The germline V gene has CDR1 SEHNR and CDR2 FQNEAQ (reference sequence). The CDR3 coding sequence is TGTGCCAGCAGCTTAGCGGTGGCAGGGGTGAACACTGAAGCTTTCTTT. Translating it yields CASSLAVAGVNTEAFF.

This clone was picked up a small number of times. This chain joins TRBV9 and TRBJ1-1; unclear D gene. The germline CDR1 and CDR2 sequences are SGDLS and YYNGEE. The CDR3 runs to 13 residues. Between the trimmed V and J ends, which lost 2 bases and 1 base, there was a span of 6 bases. CDR3 DNA sequence: TGTGCCAGCAGCGTTGTACCGAACACTGAAGCTTTCTTT. Protein: CASSVVPNTEAFF.

This rearrangement joins TRBV27 to TRBJ2-5; the D call may be TRBD1 or TRBD2 (5 bases each). Germline V gene lookup returns CDR1 MNHEY and CDR2 SMNVEV (reference sequence). This CDR3 comprises 14 residues. V gave up 0 bases and J gave up 5 bases, with 10 bases separating them. The CDR3 nucleotides read TGTGCCAGCAGTTTATCGCCGGGGCGGGAGACCCAGTACTTC. Protein: CASSLSPGRETQYF.

This clone has a handful of counts. The chain recombines TRBV7-9 with TRBJ2-7; tentatively, D is TRBD1 or TRBD2 (5 bases each). This CDR3 spans 14 amino acids. CDR1 and CDR2 (germline): SEHNR, FQNEAQ (reference sequence). With 5 bases removed from V and 6 bases from J, the gap between germline ends came to 17 bases. The CDR3 sequence is CASSTSGPNPEQYF. The CDR3 nucleotides read TGTGCCAGCAGCACCTCGGGACCTAACCCCGAGCAGTACTTC. Full variable domain (missing parts from reference TRBV7-9 and TRBJ2-7): DTGVSQNPRHKITKRGQNVTFRCDPISEHNRLYWYRQTLGQGPEFLTYFQNEAQLEKSRLLSDRFSAERPKGSFSTLEIQRTEQGDSAMYLCASSTSGPNPEQYFGPGTRLTVT.

This rearrangement joins TRBV27 to TRBJ1-2; the D is unclear. V lost 2 bases and J lost 4, with 11 bases in between. Germline values: CDR1 MNHEY, CDR2 SMNVEV (reference sequence). The CDR3 is made up of 14 amino acids. The CDR3, as DNA: TGTGCCAGCAGTTTAAAGGGTGACGGCTATGGCTACACCTTC. Translated: CASSLKGDGYGYTF.

The chain carries TRBV11-2 and TRBJ2-3, with D unresolved. Trimming left V 1 base short and J 6 bases short, with 5 bases between. The CDR3 contains 12 residues. Germline lookup yields CDR1 SGHAT and CDR2 FQNNGV. In DNA form, the CDR3 reads TGTGCCAGCAGCTTAGGGCCCGATACGCAGTATTTT. It codes for CASSLGPDTQYF.

The J gene is TRBJ2-1, the V gene TRBV30, with 8 positions matching TRBD1. The germline V gene encodes CDR1 GTSNPN and CDR2 SVGIG (reference sequence). V gave up 5 bases and J gave up 2 bases; unmatched junction bases: 8. The CDR3 spans 15 residues. The CDR3 loop reads CAWALTGGAYNEQFF. The CDR3 DNA is TGTGCCTGGGCCCTCACAGGGGGTGCCTACAATGAGCAGTTCTTC.

The chain links TRBV6-5 to TRBJ2-3; D is unresolved. Trimming took off 4 bases at V and 6 bases at J, with 17 bases between the two ends. The CDR3 is 15 residues long. The germline CDR1 and CDR2 sequences are MNHEY and SVGAGI. CDR3 nucleotides: TGTGCCAGCAGTTCCCAACCCACGGTCCCGGATACGCAGTATTTT. Amino acids: CASSSQPTVPDTQYF.

The CDR3 loop is CASSQGTVSYEQYF. The CDR3 region has the DNA TGCGCCAGCAGCCAAGGGACAGTCTCCTACGAGCAGTACTTC. The rearrangement uses TRBV4-1 and TRBJ2-7, with D possibly being TRBD1 (6 bases). CDR3 length: 14 residues. Trimming took off 1 base at V and 0 bases at J, with 7 bases between the two ends. Germline CDR1 MGHRA, CDR2 YSYEKL.

This clone was picked up a small number of times. The chain couples TRBV2 to TRBJ1-2, with D uncertain. Germline CDR1 reads SNHLY; CDR2 reads FYNNEI. V lost 0 bases and J lost 8, with 4 bases in between. This CDR3 is built from 11 residues. As DNA, the CDR3 is TGTGCCAGCAGTGAAGCCGGGGGCTACACCTTC. Its protein product is CASSEAGGYTF. Based on the CDR3 plus reference TRBV2 and TRBJ1-2, the full variable domain is EPEVTQTPSHQVTQMGQEVILRCVPISNHLYFYWYRQILGQKVEFLVSFYNNEISEKSEIFDDQFSVERPDGSNFTLKIRSTKLEDSAMYFCASSEAGGYTFGSGTRLTVV.